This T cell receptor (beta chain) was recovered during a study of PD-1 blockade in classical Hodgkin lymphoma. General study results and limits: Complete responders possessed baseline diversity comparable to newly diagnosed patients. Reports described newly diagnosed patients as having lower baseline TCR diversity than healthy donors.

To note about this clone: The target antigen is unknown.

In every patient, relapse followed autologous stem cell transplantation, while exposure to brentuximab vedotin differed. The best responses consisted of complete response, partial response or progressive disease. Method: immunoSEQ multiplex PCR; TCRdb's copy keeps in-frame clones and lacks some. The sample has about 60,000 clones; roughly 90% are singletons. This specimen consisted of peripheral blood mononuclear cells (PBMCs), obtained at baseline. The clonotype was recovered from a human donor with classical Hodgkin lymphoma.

The CDR3 loop is CASSFLSGVFHEQYF. CDR3 nucleotides: TGTGCCAGCAGCTTTCTATCGGGAGTATTCCACGAGCAGTACTTC. The chain joins TRBV13 to TRBJ2-7; D possibly corresponds to TRBD2 (6 bases). The CDR3 contains 15 residues. Germline CDR1 is PRHDT and CDR2 is FYEKMQ (reference sequence). Trimming shortened V by 3 bases and J by 5 bases, and 17 bases separated the two germline ends. The variable domain in full, completed from reference TRBV13 and TRBJ2-7, reads AAGVIQSPRHLIKEKRETATLKCYPIPRHDTVYWYQQGPGQDPQFLISFYEKMQSDKGSIPDRFSAQQFSDYHSELNMSSLELGDSALYFCASSFLSGVFHEQYFGPGTRLTVT.